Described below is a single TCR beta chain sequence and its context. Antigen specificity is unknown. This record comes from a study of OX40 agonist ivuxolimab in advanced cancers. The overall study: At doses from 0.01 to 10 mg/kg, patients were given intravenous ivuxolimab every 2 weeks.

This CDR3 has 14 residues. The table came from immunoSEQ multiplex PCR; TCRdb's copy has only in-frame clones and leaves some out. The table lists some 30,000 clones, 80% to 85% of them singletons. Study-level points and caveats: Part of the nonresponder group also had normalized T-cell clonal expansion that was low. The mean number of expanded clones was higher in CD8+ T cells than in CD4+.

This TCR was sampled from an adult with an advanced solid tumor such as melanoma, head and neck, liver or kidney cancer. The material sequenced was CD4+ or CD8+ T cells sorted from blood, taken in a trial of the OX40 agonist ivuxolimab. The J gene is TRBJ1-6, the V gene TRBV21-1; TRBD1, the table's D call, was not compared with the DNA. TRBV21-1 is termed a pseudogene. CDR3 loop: CASSKKDSNSPLHF. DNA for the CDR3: TGTGCCAGCAGCAAAAAAGACAGTAATTCACCCCTCCACTTT.